The next 29 T cell receptor beta chains were all read from a single sample in a study of blood T cell repertoires in COVID-19 (TCRdb year 2020). Receptor amplification or capture employed the immunoSEQ multiplex PCR assay. This immuneACCESS table, as held by TCRdb, lists in-frame sequences with V and J called but not all clones. Of the missing ones, under half trace to an unresolved V gene in checked studies; the others have no known cause. This sample holds around 100,000 clones; approximately 84% were observed only once. The top ten clonotypes cover more than 2% of the sample. Sequenced sample: peripheral blood. These receptors were obtained from a human donor in a cohort sampled during active COVID-19.

The rearrangement joins TRBV3-1 (or the pseudogene TRBV3-2) to TRBJ2-4, with 8 bases identical to TRBD1. The germline V gene has CDR1 LGHDT and CDR2 YNNKEL (reference sequence). This CDR3 is built from 16 residues. V was pared by 0 bases and J by 0 bases, with 1 base of the junction left unmatched. Written as DNA, the CDR3 is TGTGCCAGCAGCCAAGACAGGGGGCGAGCCAAAAACATTCAGTACTTC. Translated: CASSQDRGRAKNIQYF.

The rearrangement joins TRBV2 to TRBJ2-2, with 8 bases aligning to TRBD2. Germline CDR1 is SNHLY and CDR2 is FYNNEI. With 6 bases clipped from V and 7 bases from J, the junction kept 10 bases outside the gene matches. CDR3 size: 15 residues. The CDR3 region is CASSGAGTRSGELFF. Here the CDR3 DNA reads TGTGCCAGCAGCGGCGCCGGGACTAGGAGCGGGGAGCTGTTTTTT.

This clone has just a few counts. The chain couples TRBV9 to TRBJ2-7; TRBD1 agrees at 8 bases. Trimming removed 1 base from V and 6 bases from J; junction bases left unmatched: 12. The germline CDR1 and CDR2 sequences are SGDLS and YYNGEE. The CDR3 loop spans 16 amino acids. The CDR3 spells CASSVSGQANIGEQYF. The CDR3 DNA is TGTGCCAGCAGCGTATCGGGACAGGCTAACATAGGCGAGCAGTACTTC.

The chain carries TRBV4-1 and TRBJ1-1; D is possibly TRBD1 (6 bases). V lost 0 bases and J 6 bases, leaving 11 bases between the germline ends. Germline V gene sequence: CDR1 MGHRA, CDR2 YSYEKL. The CDR3 length is 14 residues. The CDR3 loop reads CASSQDRGIAEAFF. DNA for the CDR3: TGCGCCAGCAGCCAAGACAGGGGAATCGCTGAAGCTTTCTTT.

This sequence joins TRBV24-1 and TRBJ2-2; 9 positions agree with TRBD1. J was trimmed by 8 bases and V by 8 bases; bases with no gene match: 14. CDR3 size: 16 residues. Per germline, CDR1 KGHDR and CDR2 SFDVKD. The CDR3 region has the DNA TGTGCCACCACCGGCGGGACAGGGTGGATCAGAGGGGAGCTGTTTTTT. Its protein is CATTGGTGWIRGELFF.

The chain links TRBV28 to TRBJ2-5; 7 bases align to TRBD2. The CDR3 runs 15 residues. V lost 4 bases, J lost 1 base, and 6 bases stayed unmatched. Germline V gene sequence: CDR1 MDHEN, CDR2 SYDVKM. CDR3: CASSSPSSGQETQYF. The CDR3 coding sequence is TGTGCCAGCAGTTCCCCCTCTAGCGGCCAAGAGACCCAGTACTTC.

Details on this clone: An end of the junction differs from the germline gene, which may be a read error. The same CDR3 also results from other DNA sequences found in this sample. This chain links TRBV28 with TRBJ1-2; no definite D call. This CDR3 is 14 amino acids long. The germline gives CDR1 MDHEN, CDR2 SYDVKM. The CDR3 loop reads CASSFVHLNYGYTF. CDR3 nucleotides: TGTGCTAGCAGTTTTGTACATCTTAACTATGGCTACACCTTC.

This rearrangement joins TRBV7-9 to TRBJ2-3; 9 positions agree with TRBD1. Germline V CDR1 and CDR2: SEHNR, FQNEAQ (reference sequence). J gave up 3 bases and V 4 bases, and 5 bases lay outside the gene matches. This CDR3 is 15 amino acids long. The CDR3: CASSSWTGVTDTQYF. DNA for the CDR3: TGTGCCAGCAGCTCCTGGACAGGGGTGACAGATACGCAGTATTTT.

This clone occurred once. This chain uses TRBV12-3 or TRBV12-4 with TRBJ2-7; D is perhaps TRBD1 (6 bases). V was cut by 6 bases and J by 3 bases, with 9 bases left in between. This CDR3 region has 12 residues. The CDR3 loop is CASSLTGYEQYF. The CDR3 DNA is TGTGCCAGCAGCCTGACAGGCTACGAGCAGTACTTC.

This clone was seen ten or more times. V usage is TRBV7-2 and J usage is TRBJ2-7; 7 positions match TRBD2. J gave up 7 bases and V 5 bases, and 8 bases lay outside the gene matches. In germline, CDR1 is SGHTA, CDR2 FQGNSA. CDR3 length equals 13 residues. The CDR3 region has the DNA TGTGCCAGCAGCCAAAACCAGGGAGGGGAGCAGTACTTC. It codes for CASSQNQGGEQYF.

The V and J genes are TRBV7-2 and TRBJ1-2, with D possibly TRBD1 on 5 matching bases. Trimming left V 0 bases short and J 5 bases short, with 16 bases between. The CDR3 spans 16 residues. CDR1 and CDR2 from the germline V gene are SGHTA and FQGNSA. CDR3 sequence reads: CASSLARGREGYGYTF. The DNA of the CDR3 is TGTGCCAGCAGCTTAGCAAGGGGCAGGGAGGGGTATGGCTACACCTTC.

The rearrangement links TRBV5-4 to TRBJ1-5; D perhaps matches TRBD1 (5 bases). This CDR3 has 14 residues. Germline-derived CDR1 and CDR2 are SGHNT and YYREEE (reference sequence). V lost 1 base and J 8 bases, leaving 13 bases between the germline ends. CDR3 region: CASSLRGGEEPQHF. CDR3 coding DNA: TGTGCCAGCAGCTTGAGGGGCGGGGAGGAGCCCCAGCATTTT.

This chain links TRBV9 with TRBJ2-2; D unclear. Germline lookup yields CDR1 SGDLS and CDR2 YYNGEE. CDR3 size: 13 residues. The V and J ends lost 5 bases and 6 bases respectively, with 11 bases between them. This chain's CDR3 is CASSLEQAGELFF. CDR3 sequence (DNA): TGTGCCAGCAGTCTAGAGCAAGCCGGGGAGCTGTTTTTT. Supplemented by reference TRBV9 and TRBJ2-2, the full variable domain reads DSGVTQTPKHLITATGQRVTLRCSPRSGDLSVYWYQQSLDQGLQFLIQYYNGEERAKGNILERFSAQQFPDLHSELNLSSLELGDSALYFCASSLEQAGELFFGEGSRLTVL.

The V and J genes are TRBV2 and TRBJ2-5; possibly TRBD1 for D (6 bases). CDR3 length: 15 residues. The V gene's germline CDR1 is SNHLY and CDR2 FYNNEI. Trimming left V 4 bases short and J 1 base short, with 13 bases between. Written as DNA, the CDR3 is TGTGCCAGCAGTGCCCAGGGGCTACCCCAAGAGACCCAGTACTTC. It encodes CASSAQGLPQETQYF. The variable domain in full, with the rest retrieved from reference TRBV2 and TRBJ2-5, is EPEVTQTPSHQVTQMGQEVILRCVPISNHLYFYWYRQILGQKVEFLVSFYNNEISEKSEIFDDQFSVERPDGSNFTLKIRSTKLEDSAMYFCASSAQGLPQETQYFGPGTRLLVL.

J is TRBJ2-7 and V is TRBV18; TRBD2 agrees at 7 bases. The CDR3 extends over 15 amino acids. V was pared by 2 bases and J by 4 bases, with 8 bases of the junction left unmatched. Germline values: CDR1 KGHSH, CDR2 LQKENI. As DNA, the CDR3 is TGTGCCAGCTCACCAGGTTCGAGCGGGGAATACGAGCAGTACTTC. Protein: CASSPGSSGEYEQYF. Full variable domain (outside the CDR3, taken from reference TRBV18 and TRBJ2-7): NAGVMQNPRHLVRRRGQEARLRCSPMKGHSHVYWYRQLPEEGLKFMVYLQKENIIDESGMPKERFSAEFPKEGPSILRIQQVVRGDSAAYFCASSPGSSGEYEQYFGPGTRLTVT.

This chain joins TRBV5-4 and TRBJ2-1, with 12 bases identical to TRBD2. The V gene end was trimmed by 3 bases and the J gene end by 2 bases; junction bases not matched to a gene: 0. This CDR3 region has 15 residues. Per the germline V gene, CDR1 is SGHNT and CDR2 is YYREEE (reference sequence). CDR3 residues: CASSWTSGAYNEQFF. The CDR3 coding sequence is TGTGCCAGCAGCTGGACTAGCGGGGCCTACAATGAGCAGTTCTTC.

The chain carries TRBV24-1 and TRBJ2-7; TRBD1 matches at 8 bases. V dropped 9 bases and J dropped 7; count of bases not matched to a gene: 19. The CDR3 totals 16 residues. CDR1 and CDR2 (germline): KGHDR, SFDVKD. The CDR3 reads CATPLGQGPPIGEQYF. As DNA, the CDR3 is TGTGCCACCCCCCTTGGACAGGGCCCCCCGATTGGGGAGCAGTACTTC.

V usage is TRBV3-1 (or the pseudogene TRBV3-2) and J usage is TRBJ1-3; no definite D call. V was cut by 3 bases and J by 0 bases, with 15 bases left in between. Germline V lookup: CDR1 LGHDT, CDR2 YNNKEL (reference sequence). This CDR3 is 17 amino acids long. CDR3 residues: CASSHGRVHSSGNTIYF. The CDR3 DNA reads TGTGCCAGCAGCCATGGCCGGGTTCACTCCTCTGGAAACACCATATATTTT.

The chain joins TRBV5-6 to TRBJ1-6; D may be TRBD1 (6 bases). Trimming left V 4 bases short and J 5 bases short, with 16 bases between. There are 16 residues in the CDR3. Germline V gives CDR1 SGHDT, CDR2 YYEEEE. CDR3 DNA sequence: TGTGCCAGCAGCGCGTTACAGGGTACTAATAATTCACCCCTCCACTTT. It codes for CASSALQGTNNSPLHF.

The gene calls are TRBV19 and TRBJ1-4, with 12 bases aligning to TRBD1. The CDR3 length is 14 residues. Germline CDR1 and CDR2: LNHDA and SQIVND (reference sequence). The V gene end was trimmed by 6 bases and the J gene end by 7 bases; junction bases not matched to a gene: 3. The CDR3, as DNA: TGTGCCAGTAGGGGACAGGGGGCGCGTGAAAAACTGTTTTTT. This sequence encodes CASRGQGAREKLFF.

This clone was found a few times. This chain uses TRBV6-5 with TRBJ1-2; D is undetermined. The CDR3 is 13 amino acids. Trimming stripped 6 bases from V and 8 bases from J, with 16 bases between. CDR1 is MNHEY, CDR2 SVGAGI, per germline. CDR3 coding DNA: TGTGCCAGCAGCCGAGGCGATGCGGGAGGCTACACCTTC. Translation: CASSRGDAGGYTF.

This rearrangement joins TRBV5-1 to TRBJ2-5; 15 bases are a match to TRBD2. Trimming at V came to 0 bases and at J to 2 bases, leaving 8 bases not matched to a gene. This CDR3 is built from 19 residues. Germline loops: CDR1 SGHRS, CDR2 YFSETQ. CDR3 amino acids: CASSLVFAGLAGGQETQYF. In DNA, the CDR3 is TGCGCCAGCAGCTTGGTCTTCGCGGGACTAGCGGGGGGACAAGAGACCCAGTACTTC.

The chain is built from TRBV10-3 and TRBJ1-3; a possible D gene is TRBD1 (5 bases). Germline values: CDR1 ENHRY, CDR2 SYGVKD. Trimming stripped 7 bases from V and 0 bases from J, with 13 bases between. CDR3 size: 15 residues. Here the CDR3 reads CAIKTAVSSGNTIYF. The DNA for the CDR3 is TGTGCCATCAAGACAGCCGTCAGCTCTGGAAACACCATATATTTT.

The chain combines TRBV6-5 with TRBJ2-2; D is perhaps TRBD2 (5 bases). With 0 bases removed from V and 6 bases from J, the gap between germline ends came to 8 bases. This CDR3 region has 14 residues. Germline values: CDR1 MNHEY, CDR2 SVGAGI. CDR3 DNA sequence: TGTGCCAGCAGTTACTCGAGGGTCCCCGGGGAGCTGTTTTTT. As protein: CASSYSRVPGELFF.

This clone was observed a few times. This sequence joins TRBV10-2 and TRBJ1-1; D is ambiguous. The V end was cut by 5 bases, the J end by 0 bases, with 10 bases between. The CDR3 length is 14 residues. Looked up from germline, CDR1 is WSHSY and CDR2 is SAAADI. The CDR3 spells CASSQVFMNTEAFF. The CDR3 region has the DNA TGCGCCAGCAGTCAGGTTTTCATGAACACTGAAGCTTTCTTT.

This rearrangement joins TRBV12-3 or TRBV12-4 to TRBJ1-5; D not resolved. This CDR3 region has 13 residues. V lost 6 bases and J 4 bases, leaving 10 bases between the germline ends. This CDR3 reads CASSSVPNQPQHF. The CDR3 DNA sequence: TGTGCCAGCAGCTCCGTTCCGAATCAGCCCCAGCATTTT.

This rearrangement joins TRBV5-1 to TRBJ1-5; D perhaps matches TRBD1 (6 bases). CDR3 length: 15 amino acids. Germline CDR1 and CDR2: SGHRS and YFSETQ. Deletions cut 2 bases from V and 4 bases from J, with 13 bases between. CDR3 sequence: CASSFETGPNQPQHF. DNA of the CDR3: TGCGCCAGCAGCTTCGAGACAGGCCCTAATCAGCCCCAGCATTTT.

This chain links TRBV2 with TRBJ2-7; 9 nucleotides match TRBD2. V lost 5 bases, J lost 5 bases, and 4 bases stayed unmatched. Germline-derived CDR1 and CDR2 are SNHLY and FYNNEI. CDR3 length: 13 amino acids. The DNA for the CDR3 is TGTGCCAGCAGTTTTGCGGGAGGGCACGAGCAGTACTTC. Amino acids: CASSFAGGHEQYF. The entire variable domain, with the rest obtained from reference TRBV2 and TRBJ2-7, is as follows: EPEVTQTPSHQVTQMGQEVILRCVPISNHLYFYWYRQILGQKVEFLVSFYNNEISEKSEIFDDQFSVERPDGSNFTLKIRSTKLEDSAMYFCASSFAGGHEQYFGPGTRLTVT.

This chain uses TRBV19 with TRBJ1-1; no definite D call. The germline V gene encodes CDR1 LNHDA and CDR2 SQIVND (reference sequence). The CDR3 extends over 13 amino acids. Trimming removed 10 bases at V and 1 base at J, with 13 bases between. CDR3 in DNA: TGTGCCACACGGCCGGAGTGGAACACTGAAGCTTTCTTT. Translating gives CATRPEWNTEAFF.